One TCR beta chain is described in this entry. The CDR3 consists of 12 residues. Trimming removed 6 bases from V and 9 bases from J, with 14 bases in between. This sample was taken from a study of blood T cell repertoires in COVID-19. Across the study: In each case, the material was cDNA or gDNA derived from T cells, B-cell-depleted T cells, or PBMCs.

Authors' methods: For nucleated cells, counts were estimated from reference gene primer amplification. Data came from immunoSEQ multiplex PCR; TCRdb stores just in-frame clones and leaves some out. V and J calls and clone size are copied from that table; D and trimming were computed from the DNA. The repertoire holds fewer than 110,000 clones, about nine tenths seen once, with 15% to 20% in the top ten. The material sequenced was peripheral blood. This sequence originates from a man between 50 and 59 years old with acute or convalescent COVID-19. The chain recombines TRBV12-3 or TRBV12-4 with TRBJ1-1; D gene unclear. The DNA for the CDR3 is TGTGCCAGCAGCCATGGAGGGCCGAAAGCTTTCTTT. Amino acid sequence: CASSHGGPKAFF.